The next 3 T cell receptor beta chains were all read from a single sample in a study of control samples from healthy donors and cancer patients. TCRdb's copy holds only in-frame clones and misses some; the assay was immunoSEQ multiplex PCR. The repertoire holds about 190,000 clones, with about 90% as singletons. The sample consisted of blood. Every receptor here comes from a man aged 30 to 45 in good health.

The chain combines TRBV6-4 with TRBJ1-5; D remains ambiguous. The CDR3 length is 13 residues. From germline, CDR1 is MRHNA and CDR2 SNTAGT. The V gene lost 3 bases and the J gene lost 1 base, with 4 bases spanning the gap. CDR3: CASSEQSNQPQHF. The CDR3 region has the DNA TGTGCCAGCAGTGAACAGAGCAATCAGCCCCAGCATTTT.

The chain combines TRBV15 with TRBJ2-1; D is possibly TRBD1 (5 bases). The CDR3 extends over 16 amino acids. The V gene's germline CDR1 is LNHNV and CDR2 YYDKDF (reference sequence). V dropped 6 bases and J dropped 7 bases, with 22 bases sitting between them. The CDR3 coding sequence is TGTGCCACCAGGTTGGTTGGTCAGGGTTCATCGAATGAGCAGTTCTTC. Translation gives CATRLVGQGSSNEQFF.

This sequence joins TRBV6-5 and TRBJ2-3; D uncertain. The CDR3 runs to 10 residues. The V and J ends lost 11 bases and 8 bases respectively, with 11 bases between them. The germline gives CDR1 MNHEY, CDR2 SVGAGI. Written as DNA, the CDR3 is TGTGCCTGCCACCTGCGTACGCAGTATTTT. It codes for CACHLRTQYF.